The 5 T cell receptor beta chains below come from one sample, sequenced in a study of blood T cell repertoires in COVID-19. Here immunoSEQ multiplex PCR was the method, and the copy in TCRdb shows in-frame clones only, minus some. Of 40,000 or so clones listed, 75% to 90% are singletons. The sample was peripheral blood. These receptors came from a man between 60 and 70 years old with acute or convalescent COVID-19.

V usage is TRBV27 and J usage is TRBJ2-1; no firm D call. Trimming took 8 bases from V and 7 from J, leaving 24 bases between them. Germline V gene lookup returns CDR1 MNHEY and CDR2 SMNVEV (reference sequence). The CDR3 runs 16 residues. Here the CDR3 reads CASRHGEAERANEQFF. CDR3 in DNA: TGTGCCAGCCGTCATGGCGAGGCCGAGCGAGCGAATGAGCAGTTCTTC.

The rearrangement joins TRBV7-9 to TRBJ1-6, with TRBD1 matching over 8 bases. Germline CDR1 is SEHNR and CDR2 is FQNEAQ (reference sequence). V lost 6 bases, J lost 6 bases, and 7 bases stayed unmatched. The CDR3 is made up of 15 amino acids. The CDR3 loop is CASRPGQGGNSPLHF. The CDR3 DNA is TGTGCCAGCAGGCCCGGACAGGGCGGTAATTCACCCCTCCACTTT. Using reference TRBV7-9 and TRBJ1-6 for the parts outside the CDR3, the full variable domain is DTGVSQNPRHKITKRGQNVTFRCDPISEHNRLYWYRQTLGQGPEFLTYFQNEAQLEKSRLLSDRFSAERPKGSFSTLEIQRTEQGDSAMYLCASRPGQGGNSPLHFGNGTRLTVT.

This sequence joins TRBV6-5 and TRBJ2-3; 10 bases align to TRBD2. The J segment lost 1 base and the V segment lost 3 bases, leaving 4 bases of the junction unmatched. There are 16 residues in the CDR3. Germline CDR1 reads MNHEY; CDR2 reads SVGAGI. The chain's CDR3 is CASSYGLAGGTDTQYF. The CDR3 DNA reads as TGTGCCAGCAGTTATGGTCTAGCGGGGGGCACAGATACGCAGTATTTT.

The V and J genes are TRBV11-2 and TRBJ1-1; weak D call: TRBD1 (5 bases). The CDR3 sequence is 14 residues long. Trimming took 5 bases from V and 4 from J, leaving 14 bases between them. Germline V gene data show CDR1 as SGHAT and CDR2 as FQNNGV. The CDR3 region is CASSPQGMGTEAFF. CDR3 DNA: TGTGCCAGCAGCCCTCAGGGTATGGGCACTGAAGCTTTCTTT.

CDR3 DNA sequence: TGCGCCAGCAGCTTCGGACAGCAAGCCTACGAGCAGTACTTC. Protein product: CASSFGQQAYEQYF. V and J are TRBV5-1 and TRBJ2-7; D is possibly TRBD1 (6 bases). The CDR3 sequence is 14 residues long. In germline, CDR1 is SGHRS, CDR2 YFSETQ. V gave up 2 bases and J gave up 2 bases, with 11 bases separating them.